One sample yielded the 10 T cell receptor beta chains listed below, sequenced in a study of T cell repertoires in cytomegalovirus infection. TCRdb reprocessed the reads via MiXCR and lists one record per CDR3 protein. The sample lists 210,000 or so distinct CDR3 sequences; roughly 6.5% were seen once. Sequencing was done on a sample of PBMCs. The receptors come from a human donor in good health (CMV status not recorded). Some clones in this sample may be carry-over from other donors' samples.

V and J are TRBV25-1 and TRBJ1-2, with D maybe TRBD1 (6 bases). Germline loops: CDR1 MGHDK, CDR2 SYGVNS. Trimming removed 1 base at V and 7 bases at J, with 7 bases between. This CDR3 spans 12 amino acids. Here the CDR3 reads CASSESGVGYTF. As DNA, the CDR3 is TGTGCCAGCAGTGAATCAGGGGTTGGCTACACCTTC.

This clonotype was counted many times. The chain has TRBV7-8 and TRBJ2-7, with D tentatively TRBD2 (6 bases). Per germline, CDR1 SGHVS and CDR2 FQNEAQ. The V end was cut by 6 bases, the J end by 2 bases, with 8 bases between. This CDR3 is 12 amino acids long. The CDR3 is CASRRETYEQYF. CDR3 bases: TGTGCCAGCAGGCGGGAAACCTACGAGCAGTACTTC. The whole variable domain, remainder taken from reference TRBV7-8 and TRBJ2-7, is GAGVSQSPRYKVAKRGQDVALRCDPISGHVSLFWYQQALGQGPEFLTYFQNEAQLDKSGLPSDRFFAERPEGSVSTLKIQRTQQEDSAVYLCASRRETYEQYFGPGTRLTVT.

The chain is built from TRBV12-5 and TRBJ2-7, with TRBD1 matching 9 bases. V was pared by 7 bases and J by 6 bases, with 13 bases of the junction left unmatched. The CDR3 is 15 amino acids. The germline V gene has CDR1 LGHNT and CDR2 FRNRAP. CDR3 in DNA: TGTGCTAGTGCTCTTCCACAGGGGGCCCCTGGCGAGCAGTACTTC. Residues: CASALPQGAPGEQYF.

There are many counts of this clonotype. Here the CDR3 DNA reads TGCAGCGTTCGGACCCGGAGTGGCTCAGAGTACTTC. It translates to CSVRTRSGSEYF. The chain combines TRBV29-1 with TRBJ2-7; D remains ambiguous. The germline gives CDR1 SQVTM, CDR2 ANQGSEA. The CDR3 is 12 amino acids. Trimming pared 5 bases from V and 11 bases from J, leaving 19 bases between.

About this clonotype itself: At one boundary the junction diverges from the germline segment, which might be a read error. The rearrangement links TRBV20-1 to TRBJ2-1; D is unclear. Per the germline V gene, CDR1 is DFQATT and CDR2 is SNEGSKA (reference sequence). This CDR3 contains 16 residues. The CDR3 reads CSARDPLRNSYNEQLF. The CDR3 nucleotides read TGCAGTGCTAGAGATCCCCTCCGGAACTCCTACAATGAGCAGCTCTTC.

This clonotype was seen at least ten times. The chain combines TRBV2 with TRBJ2-5; 10 nucleotides match TRBD2. Germline V gives CDR1 SNHLY, CDR2 FYNNEI. Trimming removed 3 bases from V and 3 bases from J; junction bases left unmatched: 10. This CDR3 is built from 17 residues. CDR3 in amino acids: CASSDPLAGVLEETQYF. CDR3 coding DNA: TGTGCCAGCAGTGATCCTCTAGCGGGGGTGCTTGAAGAGACCCAGTACTTC.

This clonotype was seen repeatedly, ten times or more. The chain uses TRBV20-1 and TRBJ2-1; D not resolved. In germline, CDR1 is DFQATT, CDR2 SNEGSKA (reference sequence). V lost 6 bases, J lost 7 bases, and 13 bases lay in between. The CDR3 loop spans 12 amino acids. CDR3 coding DNA: TGCAGTGCAACCGGGCCGCGGAATGAGCAGTTCTTC. Amino acid sequence: CSATGPRNEQFF.

This clonotype showed up just a few times. This chain connects TRBV20-1 to TRBJ2-5; 7 bases line up with TRBD1. V lost 5 bases to trimming and J lost 5 bases; unmatched junction nucleotides: 8. CDR1 and CDR2 from the germline V gene are DFQATT and SNEGSKA (reference sequence). The CDR3 length is 13 residues. The CDR3 region is CSAPWTGIETQYF. DNA for the CDR3: TGCAGTGCTCCCTGGACAGGAATCGAGACCCAGTACTTC.

This clonotype was seen ten or more times. The rearrangement joins TRBV7-2 to TRBJ1-2; no definite D call. Germline V gives CDR1 SGHTA, CDR2 FQGNSA. CDR3 length equals 13 residues. V shed 5 bases and J shed 2 bases, with 9 bases lying between them. Here the CDR3 DNA reads TGTGCCAGCAGCCCGCAGGAGAACTATGGCTACACCTTC. This codes for CASSPQENYGYTF.

This clonotype has at least ten counts. This chain connects TRBV7-2 to TRBJ2-3, with 9 bases matching TRBD2. V gave up 8 bases and J gave up 5 bases; unmatched junction bases: 11. The CDR3 runs 15 residues. Per germline, CDR1 SGHTA and CDR2 FQGNSA. The CDR3 loop is CASLGGAGGGDTQYF. DNA of the CDR3: TGTGCCAGCCTCGGGGGGGCGGGGGGGGGAGATACGCAGTATTTT.